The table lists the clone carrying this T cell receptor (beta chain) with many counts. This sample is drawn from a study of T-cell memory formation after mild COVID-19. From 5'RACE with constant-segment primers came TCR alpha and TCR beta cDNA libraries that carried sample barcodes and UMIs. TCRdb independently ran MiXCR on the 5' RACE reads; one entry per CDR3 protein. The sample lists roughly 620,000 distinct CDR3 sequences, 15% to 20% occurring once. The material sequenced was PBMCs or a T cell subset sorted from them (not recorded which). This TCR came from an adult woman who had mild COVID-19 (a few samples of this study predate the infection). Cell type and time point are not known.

Here the CDR3 DNA reads TGTGCCAGCAGCCTAGGGGTCGACATCCTGGGTCCCCTTGAGCTGTTTTTT. Translated: CASSLGVDILGPLELFF. The chain uses TRBV12-3 or TRBV12-4 and TRBJ2-2, with a weak D call TRBD1 (5 bases). The CDR3 is made up of 17 amino acids. V gave up 6 bases and J gave up 11 bases, with 28 bases separating them.